A selection of T cell receptor beta chains follows, all from one sample in a study of human T cells and chemical hapten exposure. TCRdb independently ran MiXCR on the RACE reads; one entry per CDR3 protein. The sample shows approximately 45,000 distinct CDR3 sequences, around 4.1% of them seen only once. Sequenced input: whole blood. These receptors all stem from a female donor in good health. Some clones in this sample may be carry-over from other donors' samples. CDR3s include the opening cysteine and the closing phenylalanine or tryptophan. The D gene is left open where the match is weak. Clone size is not always given. Where it is, it says once, few, many or a class for expanded clones.

V gene,J gene,D gene,clone size,CDR3 DNA,CDR3 protein
TRBV29-1,TRBJ2-5,TRBD1,many,TGCAGCGTCCTAACAGGGGGCGATCGGGAGACCCAGTACTTC,CSVLTGGDRETQYF
TRBV18,TRBJ2-3,.,.,TGTGCCAGCTCCCGACGTGCCCCTAGCACAGATACGCAGTATTTT,CASSRRAPSTDTQYF
TRBV9,TRBJ2-6,.,many,TGTGCCAGCAGCGTTAGTAGGGAAGCTCTAGAGACCTCTGGGGCCAACGTCCTGACTTTC,CASSVSREALETSGANVLTF
TRBV29-1,TRBJ1-1,.,many,TGCAGCGTGGTTCCGGGGGCGAACACTGAAGCTTTCTTT,CSVVPGANTEAFF
TRBV29-1,TRBJ1-2,.,many,TGCAGCGTTGGGGCCTACACCTTC,CSVGAYTF
TRBV2,TRBJ2-4,TRBD2,many,TGTGCCAGCAGTGAGTCGGTAGCGGGGGAGGAACTAGCCAAAAACATTCAGTACTTC,CASSESVAGEELAKNIQYF
TRBV4-3,TRBJ2-7,TRBD1,many,TGCGCCAGCAGCCAAGTTAAGGGACAGGGGTACGAGCAGTACTTC,CASSQVKGQGYEQYF
TRBV10-3,TRBJ1-1,TRBD1,.,TGTGCCATCAGTGAGTCGGGACAGGGGGCCATGACTGAAGCTTTCTTT,CAISESGQGAMTEAFF
TRBV4-2,TRBJ2-3,.,many,TGTGCCAGCAGCCAAGACCTAGCGCGATCGACTAGCACAGATACGCAGTATTTT,CASSQDLARSTSTDTQYF
TRBV18,TRBJ1-1,.,many,TGTGCCAGCTCACCCGTCGAAACACAGGGAGGGACTGAAGCTTTCTTT,CASSPVETQGGTEAFF
TRBV14,TRBJ1-4,.,.,TGTGCCAGCAGCCAAGGACAGGTTGAAAAACTGTTTTTT,CASSQGQVEKLFF
TRBV12-3/TRBV12-4,TRBJ2-7,TRBD2,many,TGTGCCAGCAGTTTAGCGCTAGCGGGGGAGCAGTACTTC,CASSLALAGEQYF
TRBV28,TRBJ1-4,TRBD1,many,TGTGCCAGCAGTTGGGACAGGGCACTGTTTTTT,CASSWDRALFF
TRBV2,TRBJ2-1,TRBD2,.,TGTGCCAGCAGTGATTTAGCGGGGGGGCTGAATGAGCAGTTCTTC,CASSDLAGGLNEQFF
TRBV4-1,TRBJ2-7,TRBD1,many,TGCGCCAGCAGCCAAGAGGGACAGGTTTCTGGGCAGTACTTC,CASSQEGQVSGQYF
TRBV18,TRBJ2-5,TRBD1,many,TGTGCCAGCGTACGGGACAGAGAAGAGACCCAGTACTTC,CASVRDREETQYF
TRBV20-1,TRBJ2-7,TRBD1,many,TGCAGTGCAACAGGGGTCCACGAGCAGTACTTC,CSATGVHEQYF
TRBV7-9,TRBJ1-1,.,many,TGTGCCAGCAGCCCCGGCGTGGGCTGGCAGGCTGAAGCTTTCTTT,CASSPGVGWQAEAFF
TRBV12-3/TRBV12-4,TRBJ2-1,TRBD1,many,TGTGCCAGCAGTTTACGGACAGGGGTCCGGTACAATGAGCAGTTCTTC,CASSLRTGVRYNEQFF
TRBV11-2,TRBJ1-3,.,.,TGTGCCAGCAGCTTAACCCCCTGGGGGGCTGGAAACACCATATATTTT,CASSLTPWGAGNTIYF
TRBV6-5,TRBJ2-3,TRBD2,.,TGTGCCAGCACTACGACTAGCGGGGTGGCAGATACGCAGTATTTT,CASTTTSGVADTQYF
TRBV14,TRBJ2-2,.,.,TGTGCCAGCAGCCGGATTAAAAGCACCGGGGAGCTGTTTTTT,CASSRIKSTGELFF
TRBV6-5,TRBJ2-3,TRBD1,many,TGTGCCAGCAGTTACTCGATGACAGGGAACACAGATACGCAGTATTTT,CASSYSMTGNTDTQYF
TRBV10-3,TRBJ1-3,TRBD1,.,TGTGCCATCAGACGGGACAGTCATCTTGGAAACACCATATATTTT,CAIRRDSHLGNTIYF
TRBV7-9,TRBJ2-3,.,.,TGTGCCAGCAGCTCTTCTTTGACAGCAAGCACAGATACGCAGTATTTT,CASSSSLTASTDTQYF
TRBV30,TRBJ2-5,TRBD2,many,TGTGCCTGGAGTGTACGTGGTAGCGGGGGGGCGACCCAGTACTTC,CAWSVRGSGGATQYF
TRBV20-1,TRBJ1-6,TRBD1,many,TGCAGTGCTAGTTCCGAGACAGGGGGCTTTGGGATAAATTCACCCCTCCACTTT,CSASSETGGFGINSPLHF
TRBV20-1,TRBJ1-3,.,many,TGCAGTGCCCCCGAGGGGGGGCGCGGAAACACCATATATTTT,CSAPEGGRGNTIYF
TRBV4-3,TRBJ1-1,.,.,TGCGCCAGCAGCCAAGTCGTATTTAGGGGAACTGAAGCTTTCTTT,CASSQVVFRGTEAFF
TRBV11-2,TRBJ1-1,TRBD1,.,TGTGCCAGCAGCTTAGGGACAGGGATCAACACTGAAGCTTTCTTT,CASSLGTGINTEAFF
TRBV7-7,TRBJ2-1,TRBD1,many,TGTGCCAGCAGCTTAAAGGGGGCCGGGGAGCAGTTCTTC,CASSLKGAGEQFF
TRBV5-1,TRBJ1-1,.,many,TGCGCCAGCAGCTTGGGGTTATTCGGGAACACTGAAGCTTTCTTT,CASSLGLFGNTEAFF
TRBV6-2/TRBV6-3,TRBJ1-4,.,many,TGTGCCAGCAGTTGGGGGACCGGTCCCCGACTTGATGAAAAACTGTTTTTT,CASSWGTGPRLDEKLFF
TRBV7-6,TRBJ2-1,TRBD2,many,TGTGCCAGCAGCTTATGGGGGGGGAAATACAATGAGCAGTTCTTC,CASSLWGGKYNEQFF
TRBV5-5,TRBJ2-3,.,.,TGTGCCAGCAGCTCGATGCTGGGAGGCACAGATACGCAGTATTTT,CASSSMLGGTDTQYF
TRBV6-1,TRBJ2-3,TRBD2,many,TGTGCCAGCAGTGAAGCATCAGGGCTAGCGGGCGGAGATACGCAGTATTTT,CASSEASGLAGGDTQYF
TRBV6-1,TRBJ1-1,.,many,TGTGCCAGCAGTGTCGGTTGGGGAGGTTATGACACTGAAGCTTTCTTT,CASSVGWGGYDTEAFF